This TCR beta chain was recorded in a study of blood T cell repertoires in COVID-19. Study information: The United States, Italy and Spain supplied acute and convalescent COVID-19 samples. The analysed material was cDNA or gDNA that came from T cells, B-cell-depleted T cells, or PBMCs.

Germline CDR1 and CDR2: MDHEN and SYDVKM. The CDR3 length is 17 residues. The trim removed 5 bases at V and 0 bases at J, leaving 11 bases unmatched. Authors' methods: Reference gene primer amplification gave nucleated cell count estimates. This table comes from immunoSEQ multiplex PCR, and its TCRdb copy is limited to in-frame clones, with some not included. V, J and clone size reflect that table, while D and trimming were determined from the DNA. The sample carries 310,000 or so clones, about nine tenths recorded once. Patients from Seattle were sampled longitudinally, starting during active infection.

This chain links TRBV28 with TRBJ2-3; 7 bases agree with TRBD1. Sample: peripheral blood. The receptor comes from a woman between 25 and 40 years old with COVID-19, enrolled during active disease. The DNA for the CDR3 is TGTGCCAGCAGTCCCCCACAGGGGAGAGGTAGCACAGATACGCAGTATTTT. Amino acids: CASSPPQGRGSTDTQYF.